The clone carrying this T cell receptor beta chain was recorded many times. The target antigen is unknown. Axillary draining lymph nodes of breast cancer patients supplied the node samples. TCRdb redid the calling of the multiplex PCR reads with MiXCR, one entry per CDR3 protein. The sample has about 100,000 distinct CDR3 sequences; roughly 20% are singletons. This entry is derived from a study of breast tumors, draining lymph nodes, adjacent tissues. CDR1 and CDR2 (germline): DFQATT, SNEGSKA (reference sequence). The CDR3 is 15 residues long. V gave up 4 bases and J gave up 2 bases; unmatched junction bases: 11. Points from the study as a whole: Tumors had less TCR diversity than lymph nodes, more than nontumor tissue.

Material: axillary lymph node tissue. The chain has TRBV20-1 and TRBJ2-7; 7 bases match TRBD1. The source is a female donor with breast cancer. Some clones in this sample may be carry-over from other donors' samples. CDR3 nucleotide sequence: TGCAGTGCTAATTTTGGTGAGGGACAGCCCTACGAGCAGTACTTC. Residues: CSANFGEGQPYEQYF.